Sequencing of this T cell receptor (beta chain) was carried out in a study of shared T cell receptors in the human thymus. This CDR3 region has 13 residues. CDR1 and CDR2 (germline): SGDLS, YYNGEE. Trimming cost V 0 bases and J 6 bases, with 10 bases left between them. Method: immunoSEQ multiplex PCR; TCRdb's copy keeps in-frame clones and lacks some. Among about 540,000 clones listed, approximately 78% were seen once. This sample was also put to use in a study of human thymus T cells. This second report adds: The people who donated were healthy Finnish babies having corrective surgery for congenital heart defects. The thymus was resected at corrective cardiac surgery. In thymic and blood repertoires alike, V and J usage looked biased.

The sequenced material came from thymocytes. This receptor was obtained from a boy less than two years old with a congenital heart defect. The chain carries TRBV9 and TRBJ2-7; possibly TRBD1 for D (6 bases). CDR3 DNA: TGTGCCAGCAGCGTAGCCCCGACAGGCGAGCAGTACTTC. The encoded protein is CASSVAPTGEQYF.